Listed below are T cell receptor beta chains from one sample, sequenced in a study of T cell responses to AZD1222 COVID-19 vaccine. Assay used: immunoSEQ multiplex PCR; TCRdb lists only in-frame clones, some missing. Among about 110,000 clones listed, approximately 90% were seen once. The source material was peripheral blood, sampled on day 0 of AZD1222 vaccination. All receptors come from an adult in good health. Each CDR3 is given with its conserved first and last residue. A D gene is named only where the DNA matches it firmly. Rows may omit the clone size; those that give it use once, few, many or a size class.

j_gene: TRBJ1-6; abundance: .; d_gene: TRBD1; v_gene: TRBV18; CDR3aa: CASSPFRDSHSSPLHF; CDR3nt: TGTGCCAGCTCACCCTTCCGGGACAGTCATTCTTCACCCCTCCACTTT
j_gene: TRBJ1-1; abundance: .; d_gene: .; v_gene: TRBV4-1; CDR3aa: CASSRQQANTEAFF; CDR3nt: TGCGCCAGCAGCCGTCAACAGGCGAACACTGAAGCTTTCTTT
j_gene: TRBJ1-1; abundance: .; d_gene: .; v_gene: TRBV6-5; CDR3aa: CASSSQGIRDTEAFF; CDR3nt: TGTGCCAGCAGTAGCCAGGGGATAAGGGACACTGAAGCTTTCTTT
j_gene: TRBJ1-4; abundance: .; d_gene: .; v_gene: TRBV28; CDR3aa: CASSVGGRVEKLFF; CDR3nt: TGTGCCAGCAGTGTGGGGGGCAGGGTTGAAAAACTGTTTTTT
j_gene: TRBJ1-6; abundance: .; d_gene: .; v_gene: TRBV28; CDR3aa: CAIRPGVDNSPLHF; CDR3nt: TGTGCCATCAGACCCGGGGTTGATAATTCACCCCTCCACTTT
j_gene: TRBJ2-3; abundance: .; d_gene: .; v_gene: TRBV9; CDR3aa: CASSPSTDTQYF; CDR3nt: TGTGCCAGCAGCCCGAGCACAGATACGCAGTATTTT
j_gene: TRBJ2-3; abundance: .; d_gene: TRBD2; v_gene: TRBV29-1; CDR3aa: CSVETGLEGDTQYF; CDR3nt: TGCAGCGTTGAAACAGGACTAGAGGGAGATACGCAGTATTTT
j_gene: TRBJ1-4; abundance: .; d_gene: .; v_gene: TRBV7-2; CDR3aa: CASSSGQPVNEKLFF; CDR3nt: TGTGCCAGCAGCTCAGGACAGCCGGTTAATGAAAAACTGTTTTTT
j_gene: TRBJ2-7; abundance: many; d_gene: .; v_gene: TRBV7-3; CDR3aa: CASSLMAGTAYEQYF; CDR3nt: TGTGCCAGCAGCTTAATGGCGGGGACCGCCTACGAGCAGTACTTC
j_gene: TRBJ2-2; abundance: .; d_gene: .; v_gene: TRBV3-1/TRBV3-2; CDR3aa: CASSQELIWAGELFF; CDR3nt: TGTGCCAGCAGCCAAGAACTGATCTGGGCCGGGGAGCTGTTTTTT
j_gene: TRBJ1-4; abundance: once; d_gene: TRBD1; v_gene: TRBV9; CDR3aa: CASSRQGGGYEKLFF; CDR3nt: TGTGCCAGCAGCCGGCAAGGAGGGGGCTATGAAAAACTGTTTTTT
j_gene: TRBJ1-1; abundance: .; d_gene: .; v_gene: TRBV28; CDR3aa: CASSFGGGTPGAFF; CDR3nt: TGTGCCAGCAGTTTTGGCGGCGGAACCCCCGGGGCTTTCTTT
j_gene: TRBJ2-2; abundance: once; d_gene: .; v_gene: TRBV5-1; CDR3aa: CASSFGRSDTGELFF; CDR3nt: TGCGCCAGCAGCTTTGGCAGGTCCGACACCGGGGAGCTGTTTTTT
j_gene: TRBJ2-7; abundance: once; d_gene: TRBD1; v_gene: TRBV3-1/TRBV3-2; CDR3aa: CASSPGTGINEQYF; CDR3nt: TGTGCCAGCAGCCCAGGGACAGGGATCAACGAGCAGTACTTC
j_gene: TRBJ2-2; abundance: .; d_gene: .; v_gene: TRBV10-3; CDR3aa: CAVGHNTGELFF; CDR3nt: TGTGCCGTCGGACACAACACCGGGGAGCTGTTTTTT
j_gene: TRBJ2-7; abundance: .; d_gene: .; v_gene: TRBV3-1/TRBV3-2; CDR3aa: CASSQDTTYEQYF; CDR3nt: TGTGCCAGCAGCCAAGACACCACCTACGAGCAGTACTTC
j_gene: TRBJ2-1; abundance: .; d_gene: .; v_gene: TRBV28; CDR3aa: CASSSPLGVVNEQFF; CDR3nt: TGTGCCAGCAGTTCCCCTCTAGGGGTGGTCAATGAGCAGTTCTTC
j_gene: TRBJ1-1; abundance: .; d_gene: .; v_gene: TRBV18; CDR3aa: CASSATQGSTEAFF; CDR3nt: TGTGCCAGCTCAGCGACTCAGGGTTCCACTGAAGCTTTCTTT
j_gene: TRBJ1-2; abundance: once; d_gene: .; v_gene: TRBV10-2; CDR3aa: CASSDKGANYGYTF; CDR3nt: TGCGCCAGCAGTGATAAGGGGGCTAACTATGGCTACACCTTC
j_gene: TRBJ2-1; abundance: .; d_gene: TRBD2; v_gene: TRBV29-1; CDR3aa: CSVARTSGTYNEQFF; CDR3nt: TGCAGCGTCGCTAGGACTAGCGGGACCTACAATGAGCAGTTCTTC
j_gene: TRBJ2-3; abundance: .; d_gene: .; v_gene: TRBV6-2/TRBV6-3; CDR3aa: CASSYSGTITDTQYF; CDR3nt: TGTGCCAGCAGTTACTCCGGGACGATCACAGATACGCAGTATTTT
j_gene: TRBJ2-1; abundance: .; d_gene: TRBD1; v_gene: TRBV6-5; CDR3aa: CASGGTGYNEQFF; CDR3nt: TGTGCCAGCGGCGGGACAGGTTACAATGAGCAGTTCTTC
j_gene: TRBJ2-3; abundance: .; d_gene: TRBD2; v_gene: TRBV11-1; CDR3aa: CASSLVTSGGTNTQYF; CDR3nt: TGTGCCAGCAGCTTGGTTACGAGCGGGGGGACGAATACGCAGTATTTT